This T cell receptor beta chain is from a study of blood T cell repertoires in COVID-19. In the study overall: Both acute and convalescent COVID-19 samples were obtained from the United States, Italy and Spain. The analysed material was cDNA or gDNA that came from T cells, B-cell-depleted T cells, or PBMCs.

Clones were sequenced by immunoSEQ multiplex PCR, and TCRdb holds only the in-frame ones, with some missing. The table lists about 30,000 clones, about 85% of them singletons, with approximately 9% in the top ten. V shed 6 bases and J 1 base; nucleotides not matched to a gene: 12. The V gene's germline CDR1 is KGHSH and CDR2 LQKENI. The CDR3 contains 16 residues. The receptor was isolated from a human donor in a cohort sampled during active COVID-19. The sequenced sample was peripheral blood. The chain links TRBV18 to TRBJ2-7; 7 bases are a match to TRBD1. In DNA, the CDR3 is TGTGCCAGCTCCCGAGGGGGCGGGCCAAGATCCTACGAGCAGTACTTC. This gives the protein CASSRGGGPRSYEQYF.